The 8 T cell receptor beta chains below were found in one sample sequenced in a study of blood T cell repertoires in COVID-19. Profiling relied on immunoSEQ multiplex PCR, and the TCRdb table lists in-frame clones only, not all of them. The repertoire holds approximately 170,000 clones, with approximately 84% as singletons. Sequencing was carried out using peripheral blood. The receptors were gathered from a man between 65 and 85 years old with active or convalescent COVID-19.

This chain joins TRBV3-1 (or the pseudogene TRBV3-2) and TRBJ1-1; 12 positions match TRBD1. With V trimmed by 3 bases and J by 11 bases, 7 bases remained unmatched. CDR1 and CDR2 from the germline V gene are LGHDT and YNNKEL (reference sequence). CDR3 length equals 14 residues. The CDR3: CASSQPGQGADAFF. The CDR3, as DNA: TGTGCCAGCAGCCAGCCGGGACAGGGGGCCGACGCTTTCTTT.

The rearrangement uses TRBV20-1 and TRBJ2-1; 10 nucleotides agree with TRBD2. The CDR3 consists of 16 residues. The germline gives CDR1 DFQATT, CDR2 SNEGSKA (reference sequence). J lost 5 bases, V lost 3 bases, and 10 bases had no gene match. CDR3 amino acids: CSASFTGTSVHNEQFF. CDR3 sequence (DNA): TGCAGTGCTAGTTTCACCGGGACTAGCGTGCACAATGAGCAGTTCTTC.

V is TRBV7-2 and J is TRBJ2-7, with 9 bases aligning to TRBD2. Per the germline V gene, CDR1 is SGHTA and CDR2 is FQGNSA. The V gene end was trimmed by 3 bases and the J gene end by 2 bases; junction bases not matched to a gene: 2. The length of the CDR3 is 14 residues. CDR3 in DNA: TGTGCCAGCAGCTTTAGCGGGAGAACCTACGAGCAGTACTTC. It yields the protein CASSFSGRTYEQYF.

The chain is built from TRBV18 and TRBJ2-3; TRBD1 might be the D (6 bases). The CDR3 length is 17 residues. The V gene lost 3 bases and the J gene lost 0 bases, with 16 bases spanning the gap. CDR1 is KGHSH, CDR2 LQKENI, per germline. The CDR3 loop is CASSPTRTVTSTDTQYF. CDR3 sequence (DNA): TGTGCCAGCTCACCGACAAGGACAGTAACTAGCACAGATACGCAGTATTTT.

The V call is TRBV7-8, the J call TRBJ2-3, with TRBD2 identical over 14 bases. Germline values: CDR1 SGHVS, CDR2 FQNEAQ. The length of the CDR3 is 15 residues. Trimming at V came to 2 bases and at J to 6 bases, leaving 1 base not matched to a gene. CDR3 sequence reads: CASSLRLAGGDTQYF. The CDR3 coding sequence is TGTGCCAGCAGCTTAAGACTAGCGGGAGGGGATACGCAGTATTTT.

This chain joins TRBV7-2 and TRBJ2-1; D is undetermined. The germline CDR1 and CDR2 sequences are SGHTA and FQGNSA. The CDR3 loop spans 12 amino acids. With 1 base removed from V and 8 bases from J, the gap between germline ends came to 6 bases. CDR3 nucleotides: TGTGCCAGCAGCTTAGACACCGATGAGCAGTTCTTC. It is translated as CASSLDTDEQFF. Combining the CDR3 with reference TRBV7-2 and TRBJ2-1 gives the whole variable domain GAGVSQSPSNKVTEKGKDVELRCDPISGHTALYWYRQSLGQGLEFLIYFQGNSAPDKSGLPSDRFSAERTGGSVSTLTIQRTQQEDSAVYLCASSLDTDEQFFGPGTRLTVL.

The CDR3 loop reads CASLGPGSYNEQFF. CDR3 nucleotide sequence: TGTGCCAGCTTGGGCCCAGGCTCCTACAATGAGCAGTTCTTC. The V call is TRBV27, the J call TRBJ2-1; D is undetermined. Germline V gene data show CDR1 as MNHEY and CDR2 as SMNVEV (reference sequence). V dropped 8 bases and J dropped 0 bases, with 11 bases sitting between them. The CDR3 extends over 14 amino acids.

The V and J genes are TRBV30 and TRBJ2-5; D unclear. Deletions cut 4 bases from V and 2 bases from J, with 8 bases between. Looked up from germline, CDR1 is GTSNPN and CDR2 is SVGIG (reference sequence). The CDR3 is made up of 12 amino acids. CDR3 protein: CAWTPGQETQYF. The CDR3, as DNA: TGTGCCTGGACCCCGGGTCAAGAGACCCAGTACTTC.